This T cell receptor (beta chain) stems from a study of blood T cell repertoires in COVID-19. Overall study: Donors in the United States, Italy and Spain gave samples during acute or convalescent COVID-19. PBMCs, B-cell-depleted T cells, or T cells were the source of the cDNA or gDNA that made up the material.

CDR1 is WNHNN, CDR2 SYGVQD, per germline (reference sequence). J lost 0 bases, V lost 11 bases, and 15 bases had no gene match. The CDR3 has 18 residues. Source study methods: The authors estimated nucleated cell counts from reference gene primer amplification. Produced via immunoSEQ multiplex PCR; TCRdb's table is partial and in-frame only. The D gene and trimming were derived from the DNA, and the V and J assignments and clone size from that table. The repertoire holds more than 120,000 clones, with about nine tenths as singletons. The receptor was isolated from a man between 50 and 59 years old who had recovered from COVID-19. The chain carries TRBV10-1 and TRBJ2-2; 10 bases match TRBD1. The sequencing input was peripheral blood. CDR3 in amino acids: CAPDRDRGLHPNTGELFF. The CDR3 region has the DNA TGCGCCCCCGACCGGGACAGGGGACTCCATCCGAACACCGGGGAGCTGTTTTTT.